This T cell receptor beta chain was found in a study of T cell repertoires in ileal Crohn's disease (dated by TCRdb to between 2018 and 2021). Regarding the study in general: At the time of surgery, around a third of patients were active smokers, and the median duration of disease was seven to eight years. Endoscopic postoperative recurrence was defined by a Rutgeerts score above i0. A total of roughly 170 mucosal samples from approximately 60 patients were sequenced, with samples obtained at several locations on the surgical specimen and at postoperative endoscopy. All patients had surgery for a complication: stricturing disease in about 60% and penetrating disease in roughly 40%. About half of the patients received postoperative therapy: 11 received thiopurines and 15 to 20 received anti-TNF agents. The study was conducted in parallel with a multicentre cohort built to find predictors of early endoscopic recurrence after ileocolonic resection. A prospective multicentre cohort supplied the approximately 56 Crohn's disease patients whose TCR repertoires were analysed.

Five hundred nanograms of biopsy DNA per sample were submitted for commercial TCRB immunosequencing. Adaptive Biotechnology amplified the CDR3 regions from genomic DNA with a two-step multiplex PCR designed to control amplification bias. The first PCR used primers for every V and J gene segment; the second PCR added barcodes and Illumina adapters. An Illumina instrument was used to sequence the CDR3 libraries. The study's own analysis went as follows. The analysis drew on both the pipelines supplied by the vendor and custom analysis of the raw data in R/Bioconductor running R version 3.3.0. Clonality, which ranges from 0 to 1, was calculated as the inverse of the normalised Shannon entropy across all productive clones. High-frequency clones were defined as the share of the repertoire occupied by the top 100 clones, with only clones passing a 95% confidence test being retained. Overlap between samples was measured with the Morisita-Horn index, while repertoire diversity was measured with the Simpson index. Not all clones reach the TCRdb copy of this immuneACCESS table, which keeps in-frame sequences only. Checked studies attribute under half of the gap to unresolved V genes and leave the rest unexplained. Clone size and V and J calls were adopted from that table, with D and trimming inferred from the DNA. The sample data list around 15,000 clones, and approximately 94% of these were observed just once. The top ten constitute 3% to 3.5% of the sample.

According to the germline V gene (reference sequence), CDR1 reads SEHNR and CDR2 reads FQNEAQ. From the cysteine through the phenylalanine, the CDR3 covers 15 amino acids. Of all the DNA, just the CDR3 is kept, 45 bases in frame from base 1. Germline trimming: 2 bases from V, 6 bases from J; junction bases outside gene matches: 3. Worth noting for this clone: The antigen it recognizes is unknown. Base-call qualities are not available, and no considerably larger clone is one nucleotide away.

Adults with ileal or ileocolonic Crohn's disease and an indication for ileocolonic resection were eligible for inclusion. Whole ileal mucosal biopsies were stored frozen at -80°C before DNA extraction. Genomic DNA was extracted from frozen whole biopsies using a TRizol-based method and was quantified with a NanoDrop 2000 spectrophotometer. General conclusions and limits of the study: Higher high-frequency clone percentages at surgery were associated with endoscopic recurrence; all patients with clonality above 26.8% (18/57) had recurrence. Sorted CD8 T cells carried more high-frequency clones than CD4 T cells, suggesting mucosal expansions were mainly CD8. A significantly higher proportion of clonal expansions was observed in active smokers at surgery than in non-smokers (about 25% vs 20%, p=0.02). Mucosal CD4 and CD8 T cells were sorted and sequenced only in a subgroup of patients, whose size was not stated.

The clonotype originates from an adult with Crohn's disease. The sequenced sample was ileal tissue. The chain joins TRBV7-9 to TRBJ2-1, and 11 junctional nucleotides match TRBD2. The encoded CDR3 is CASSLSGTSGNEQFF. DNA sequence: TGTGCCAGCAGCTTATCCGGGACTAGCGGCAATGAGCAGTTCTTC. Where the CDR3 stops, the reference TRBV7-9 and TRBJ2-1 genes take over; the full variable domain is DTGVSQNPRHKITKRGQNVTFRCDPISEHNRLYWYRQTLGQGPEFLTYFQNEAQLEKSRLLSDRFSAERPKGSFSTLEIQRTEQGDSAMYLCASSLSGTSGNEQFFGPGTRLTVL.